This T cell receptor beta chain came from a study of shared T cell receptors in the human thymus. V was pared by 5 bases and J by 9 bases, with 8 bases between. The germline gives CDR1 MNHNY, CDR2 SVGAGI (reference sequence). The CDR3 spans 11 residues. Libraries were prepared by immunoSEQ multiplex PCR; TCRdb keeps only in-frame clonotypes and omits some of them. The sample carries roughly 410,000 clones, more than 85% recorded once. The gene calls are TRBV6-6 and TRBJ2-1; D is unresolved. The sequencing input was thymocytes. This TCR was sampled from a human donor. The CDR3 region has the DNA TGTGCCAGCAGTGACGGCGGTGAGCAGTTCTTC. This encodes CASSDGGEQFF.